Following are 30 T cell receptor beta chains from one sample sequenced in a study of T cell repertoires in cytomegalovirus infection. A single record per CDR3 protein comes from TCRdb applying MiXCR to the reads. The sample records about 330,000 distinct CDR3 sequences, about 34% being singletons. Their target antigens are unknown. Sample: cultured PBMCs, taken from culture after CMV antigen stimulation. The receptor set was obtained from a human donor in good health (CMV status not recorded). Some clones in this sample may be carry-over from other donors' samples.

The chain carries TRBV7-6 and TRBJ2-7; D unclear. The CDR3 loop spans 13 amino acids. Germline CDR1 is SGHVS and CDR2 is FNYEAQ. V was pared by 1 base and J by 4 bases, with 8 bases between. Written as DNA, the CDR3 is TGTGCCAGCAGCTTAGATTGGGGTTACGAGCAGTACTTC. Its protein product is CASSLDWGYEQYF.

V and J are TRBV6-6 and TRBJ2-5, with D perhaps TRBD1 or TRBD2 (6 bases each). Germline V gene sequence: CDR1 MNHNY, CDR2 SVGAGI (reference sequence). The CDR3 consists of 13 residues. V lost 5 bases to trimming and J lost 5 bases, with 12 bases between them. The DNA of the CDR3 is TGTGCCAGCAGTACGGGGGCAGGGGAGACCCAGTACTTC. It codes for CASSTGAGETQYF.

This clonotype was counted a few times. This chain uses TRBV20-1 with TRBJ2-3; TRBD2 agrees at 7 bases. The CDR3 is 15 residues long. The germline gives CDR1 DFQATT, CDR2 SNEGSKA (reference sequence). V shed 1 base, J shed 0 bases, and the junction held 4 bases outside the gene matches. The chain's CDR3 is CSARGASGSTDTQYF. CDR3 nucleotides: TGCAGTGCTAGAGGGGCTAGCGGAAGCACAGATACGCAGTATTTT.

This clonotype turned up a few times. The chain combines TRBV4-3 with TRBJ2-7; a possible D gene is TRBD2 (7 bases). The CDR3 covers 15 residues. The V gene lost 0 bases and the J gene lost 5 bases, with 14 bases spanning the gap. CDR1 LGHNA and CDR2 YSLEER come from the germline V gene. The DNA for the CDR3 is TGCGCCAGCAGCCAAGAGGGGGGGCGTACCCACGAGCAGTACTTC. Protein product: CASSQEGGRTHEQYF.

The chain combines TRBV9 with TRBJ2-1; unclear D gene. There are 13 residues in the CDR3. Germline V CDR1 and CDR2: SGDLS, YYNGEE. Between the trimmed V and J ends, which lost 4 bases and 1 base, there was a span of 6 bases. CDR3 residues: CASSPESYNEQFF. The CDR3 DNA reads as TGTGCCAGCAGCCCAGAATCCTACAATGAGCAGTTCTTC.

This clonotype was seen only a few times. The V call is TRBV4-1, the J call TRBJ1-1, with TRBD1 as a possible D gene (5 bases). Trimming took 1 base from V and 0 from J, leaving 15 bases between them. Germline values: CDR1 MGHRA, CDR2 YSYEKL. The length of the CDR3 is 17 residues. CDR3 loop: CASSQGFSGAMNTEAFF. The CDR3 nucleotides are TGCGCCAGCAGCCAAGGCTTCAGTGGGGCCATGAACACTGAAGCTTTCTTT.

The chain carries TRBV24-1 and TRBJ2-1; a weak D match, TRBD2 (6 bases). Germline V gene lookup returns CDR1 KGHDR and CDR2 SFDVKD. V lost 4 bases and J 8 bases, leaving 17 bases between the germline ends. The CDR3 totals 15 residues. For the CDR3, the DNA is TGTGCCACCAGTGAGAGATCAGGGACTCCCCATGAGCAGTTCTTC. Encoded protein: CATSERSGTPHEQFF.

The V and J genes are TRBV6-5 and TRBJ2-3; 14 bases align to TRBD2. J gave up 8 bases and V 0 bases, and 10 bases lay outside the gene matches. Germline CDR1 and CDR2: MNHEY and SVGAGI. The CDR3 totals 18 residues. As DNA, the CDR3 is TGTGCCAGCAGTTACTCTGAAGTGGGACTAGCGGGAGCGTTTACGCAGTATTTT. Translated, it gives CASSYSEVGLAGAFTQYF.

In this sample, this clonotype turned up a few times. The genes are TRBV7-9 and TRBJ2-5, with a possible D match to TRBD2 (5 bases). Germline loops: CDR1 SEHNR, CDR2 FQNEAQ (reference sequence). This CDR3 spans 15 amino acids. Trimming took 2 bases from V and 3 from J, leaving 13 bases between them. The CDR3 loop is CASSLLSGGKETQYF. In nucleotides, the CDR3 is TGTGCCAGCAGCTTACTGAGCGGAGGAAAAGAGACCCAGTACTTC.

This clonotype was detected many times. CDR3 nucleotide sequence: TGTGCCAGCAGTTTAGGTACTATCTACAATGAGCAGTTCTTC. It codes for CASSLGTIYNEQFF. The V gene is TRBV12-3 or TRBV12-4, the J gene TRBJ2-1; no reliable D call. V lost 1 base and J 3 bases, leaving 7 bases between the germline ends. There are 14 residues in the CDR3.

This clonotype was seen a few times. The chain is built from TRBV7-3 and TRBJ2-7; TRBD2 is a possible D gene (5 bases). The CDR3 length is 15 residues. CDR1 is SGHTA and CDR2 is FQGTGA in the germline V gene. Trimming took 2 bases from V and 6 from J, leaving 17 bases between them. CDR3 protein: CASSLGRSGVTEQYF. CDR3 DNA: TGTGCCAGCAGCTTAGGCCGGTCCGGGGTTACCGAGCAGTACTTC.

The chain combines TRBV29-1 with TRBJ1-1; D is unresolved. Per germline, CDR1 SQVTM and CDR2 ANQGSEA. Trimming took off 4 bases at V and 9 bases at J, with 15 bases between the two ends. The CDR3 is 12 amino acids. This CDR3 reads CSVVSGMEKAFF. The CDR3 nucleotides are TGCAGCGTTGTATCGGGGATGGAGAAAGCTTTCTTT.

The chain links TRBV7-6 to TRBJ2-7; no clear D gene. V lost 5 bases and J lost 3, with 11 bases in between. CDR3 length: 13 residues. CDR1 SGHVS and CDR2 FNYEAQ come from the germline V gene. CDR3 in DNA: TGTGCCAGCAGCCAGTCGACGATCTACGAGCAGTACGTC. Its protein product is CASSQSTIYEQYV.

The rearrangement links TRBV4-3 to TRBJ2-1; 9 bases fit TRBD1. The CDR3 sequence is 16 residues long. Per the germline V gene, CDR1 is LGHNA and CDR2 is YSLEER. V lost 1 base, J lost 5 bases, and 6 bases stayed unmatched. For the CDR3, the DNA is TGCGCCAGCAGCCAAGGGGAAGGACAGGGGAACAATGAGCAGTTCTTC. Its protein is CASSQGEGQGNNEQFF.

This clonotype was counted a few times. The V call is TRBV7-2, the J call TRBJ2-1; 15 nucleotides line up with TRBD2. Germline lookup yields CDR1 SGHTA and CDR2 FQGNSA. V was pared by 6 bases and J by 1 base, with 13 bases of the junction left unmatched. The CDR3 is 20 residues long. The DNA for the CDR3 is TGTGCCAGCAGGAACGATGGGACTAGCGGGAGGATAGCGTCCTACAATGAGCAGTTCTTC. It specifies CASRNDGTSGRIASYNEQFF.

This clonotype was seen a handful of times. This chain connects TRBV7-2 to TRBJ1-3; no clear D gene. The CDR3 consists of 20 residues. Trimming stripped 4 bases from V and 0 bases from J, with 25 bases between. Germline values: CDR1 SGHTA, CDR2 FQGNSA. CDR3 DNA: TGTGCCAGCAGCTCTGGGTCTCCAGGATCTTTTCGGTACTCTGGAAACACCATATATTTT. It yields the protein CASSSGSPGSFRYSGNTIYF.

This clonotype was observed a few times. This chain uses TRBV10-1 with TRBJ2-4; 9 bases are a match to TRBD1. The CDR3 totals 15 residues. The V gene's germline CDR1 is WNHNN and CDR2 SYGVQD (reference sequence). With 7 bases clipped from V and 1 base from J, the junction kept 5 bases outside the gene matches. The CDR3 DNA reads as TGCGCCAGCATCCCGGGACAGGGCGCCAAAAACATTCAGTACTTC. Residues: CASIPGQGAKNIQYF.

The chain employs TRBV6-5 and TRBJ1-5; D unresolved. The germline CDR1 and CDR2 sequences are MNHEY and SVGAGI. The CDR3 loop spans 15 amino acids. The germline V and J ends were trimmed by 5 bases and 3 bases, with 14 bases remaining between them. The CDR3 loop reads CASSPRADTNQPQHF. The CDR3 DNA reads TGTGCCAGCAGTCCCCGAGCGGATACCAATCAGCCCCAGCATTTT.

This chain links TRBV2 with TRBJ2-7; unclear D gene. Trimming stripped 7 bases from V and 0 bases from J, with 10 bases between. This CDR3 has 13 amino acids. Looked up from germline, CDR1 is SNHLY and CDR2 is FYNNEI. CDR3 sequence (DNA): TGTGCCAGCACTACAGATACCTCCTACGAGCAGTACTTC. This encodes CASTTDTSYEQYF.

This clonotype was counted only a few times. The V and J genes are TRBV28 and TRBJ1-2; D perhaps matches TRBD1 (6 bases). This CDR3 has 14 residues. The germline V gene encodes CDR1 MDHEN and CDR2 SYDVKM. V was trimmed by 1 base and J by 3 bases, leaving 9 bases between them. CDR3 DNA: TGTGCCAGCAGTTTATATACAGGGCACTATGGCTACACCTTC. Protein: CASSLYTGHYGYTF.

The sample holds a few counts of this clonotype. The genes are TRBV24-1 and TRBJ2-3, with TRBD2 matching over 7 bases. With 3 bases clipped from V and 1 base from J, the junction kept 0 bases outside the gene matches. Germline V gives CDR1 KGHDR, CDR2 SFDVKD. This CDR3 contains 14 residues. The CDR3 DNA follows: TGTGCCACCAGTGATACTAGCGGCACAGATACGCAGTATTTT. Residues: CATSDTSGTDTQYF.

This sequence joins TRBV6-6 and TRBJ2-1, with TRBD2 identical over 12 bases. The CDR3 sequence is 17 residues long. CDR1 is MNHNY and CDR2 is SVGAGI in the germline V gene (reference sequence). J lost 8 bases, V lost 2 bases, and 10 bases had no gene match. The CDR3 spells CASSYPTSGSSFDEQFF. CDR3 DNA: TGTGCCAGCAGTTACCCGACTAGCGGGAGTTCTTTTGATGAGCAGTTCTTC.

In this sample, this clonotype turned up a few times. The chain combines TRBV6-6 with TRBJ1-5, with D unclear. CDR1 and CDR2 (germline): MNHNY, SVGAGI (reference sequence). Trimming cost V 6 bases and J 3 bases, with 6 bases left between them. The CDR3 covers 12 residues. As DNA, the CDR3 is TGTGCCAGCAGGTTTCTCAATCAGCCCCAGCATTTT. As protein: CASRFLNQPQHF.

This clonotype was recorded at least ten times. The V call is TRBV7-2, the J call TRBJ2-7; D may be TRBD1 (6 bases). Trimming pared 6 bases from V and 5 bases from J, leaving 17 bases between. The CDR3 sequence is 14 residues long. Germline V CDR1 and CDR2: SGHTA, FQGNSA. Here the CDR3 DNA reads TGTGCCAGCAGTTCAACAGGGACGGTGGACGAGCAGTACTTC. Encoded protein: CASSSTGTVDEQYF.

This clonotype was recorded a few times. The chain is built from TRBV9 and TRBJ2-3; 12 nucleotides agree with TRBD2. J was trimmed by 5 bases and V by 0 bases; bases with no gene match: 4. This CDR3 is built from 16 residues. CDR1 and CDR2 from the germline V gene are SGDLS and YYNGEE. The CDR3 DNA reads TGTGCCAGCAGCGTAGAGACTAGCGGGAGTCTAGATACGCAGTATTTT. Encoded protein: CASSVETSGSLDTQYF.

The CDR3, as DNA: TGTGCCAGCAGCCGACGCGGGACTAGCCCCAATGAGCAGTTCTTC. Its translation: CASSRRGTSPNEQFF. The rearrangement links TRBV3-1 to TRBJ2-1, with TRBD2 matching over 9 bases. Trimming removed 4 bases from V and 6 bases from J; junction bases left unmatched: 7. CDR1 is LGHDT and CDR2 is YNNKEL in the germline V gene (reference sequence). This CDR3 is 15 amino acids long.

The rearrangement uses TRBV27 and TRBJ2-3; TRBD2 is a possible D gene (5 bases). This CDR3 region has 14 residues. CDR1 MNHEY and CDR2 SMNVEV come from the germline V gene (reference sequence). Trimming stripped 2 bases from V and 2 bases from J, with 8 bases between. CDR3 bases: TGTGCCAGCAGTTTACAGCGGACCACAGATACGCAGTATTTT. Its protein product is CASSLQRTTDTQYF.

This clonotype was observed a few times. One junction end does not reproduce the germline sequence, and a read error may be involved. This sequence joins TRBV7-6 and TRBJ1-2; D not resolved. Looked up from germline, CDR1 is SGHVS and CDR2 is FNYEAQ. This CDR3 is 14 amino acids long. CDR3 amino acids: CVSTSTHGVDGYTF. The CDR3 DNA reads as TGTGTCAGCACCTCCACCCACGGGGTCGATGGCTACACCTTC.

This rearrangement joins TRBV7-2 to TRBJ1-5; D gene ambiguous. The germline V gene encodes CDR1 SGHTA and CDR2 FQGNSA. The V end was cut by 5 bases, the J end by 7 bases, with 15 bases between. This CDR3 is 14 amino acids long. The CDR3 DNA reads as TGTGCCAGCAGCCCGGAGAGGGCGCGGCAGCCCCAGCATTTT. This sequence encodes CASSPERARQPQHF. Based on the CDR3 plus reference TRBV7-2 and TRBJ1-5, the full variable domain is GAGVSQSPSNKVTEKGKDVELRCDPISGHTALYWYRQSLGQGLEFLIYFQGNSAPDKSGLPSDRFSAERTGGSVSTLTIQRTQQEDSAVYLCASSPERARQPQHFGDGTRLSIL.

V gene TRBV6-5 combines with J gene TRBJ2-5; TRBD2 aligns across 12 bases. Germline V gene lookup returns CDR1 MNHEY and CDR2 SVGAGI. The CDR3 has 15 amino acids. The V segment lost 6 bases and the J segment 3 bases; nucleotides outside the gene matches: 5. The chain's CDR3 is CASSPRTSGKETQYF. CDR3 DNA: TGTGCCAGCAGCCCTAGGACTAGCGGGAAAGAGACCCAGTACTTC.